Presented here are 10 T cell receptor beta chains from one specimen sequenced in a study of cytomegalovirus exposure and HLA in healthy donors. Libraries were prepared by immunoSEQ multiplex PCR; TCRdb keeps only in-frame clonotypes and omits some of them. This sample yields fewer than 200,000 clones, of which about 85% are seen a single time; 15% to 20% belongs to the top ten. The sequenced sample was PBMCs. The receptors were gathered from a man aged 18-30 years in good health and CMV-seropositive.

This clone was observed once. This sequence joins TRBV29-1 and TRBJ1-2; D is perhaps TRBD1 (5 bases). This CDR3 is 14 amino acids long. Trimming took off 2 bases at V and 7 bases at J, with 17 bases between the two ends. CDR1 SQVTM and CDR2 ANQGSEA come from the germline V gene. DNA for the CDR3: TGCAGCGTTGAATTCGTCCTTGGGGCTGGTGGCTACACCTTC. It yields the protein CSVEFVLGAGGYTF.

The genes are TRBV5-1 and TRBJ2-7, with 8 nucleotides matching TRBD2. Germline CDR1 is SGHRS and CDR2 is YFSETQ. The V segment lost 0 bases and the J segment 5 bases; nucleotides outside the gene matches: 7. The length of the CDR3 is 15 residues. CDR3 protein: CASSLVGGRSDEQYF. The CDR3, as DNA: TGCGCCAGCAGCTTGGTAGGCGGGAGGAGCGACGAGCAGTACTTC.

The chain combines TRBV7-2 with TRBJ1-5; D possibly corresponds to TRBD1 (5 bases). The CDR3 contains 17 residues. With 5 bases removed from V and 5 bases from J, the gap between germline ends came to 22 bases. Looked up from germline, CDR1 is SGHTA and CDR2 is FQGNSA. In DNA, the CDR3 is TGTGCCAGCAGCCGAAGCGCGGGGACCTCTAGTTATCAGCCCCAGCATTTT. It codes for CASSRSAGTSSYQPQHF.

The genes are TRBV28 and TRBJ2-6; D possibly corresponds to TRBD2 (5 bases). The length of the CDR3 is 15 residues. V lost 7 bases and J 2 bases, leaving 12 bases between the germline ends. Germline assignment: CDR1 MDHEN and CDR2 SYDVKM. The CDR3 DNA reads TGTGCCAGCACCTCCCGGGGTGCTGGGGCCAACGTCCTGACTTTC. Its protein product is CASTSRGAGANVLTF.

The genes are TRBV4-2 and TRBJ1-1; no reliable D call. Trimming took off 0 bases at V and 3 bases at J, with 8 bases between the two ends. The germline CDR1 and CDR2 sequences are LGHNA and YNFKEQ. There are 14 residues in the CDR3. The CDR3 loop is CASSQDRRYTEAFF. Here the CDR3 DNA reads TGTGCCAGCAGCCAAGATAGGAGATACACTGAAGCTTTCTTT.

V and J are TRBV5-1 and TRBJ2-7; TRBD2 agrees at 10 bases. CDR3 size: 17 residues. The ends lost 3 bases at V and 0 bases at J; junction bases unmatched: 9. CDR1 is SGHRS, CDR2 YFSETQ, per germline. CDR3 in amino acids: CASSYASGGLSSYEQYF. Here the CDR3 DNA reads TGCGCCAGCAGCTACGCTAGCGGGGGCCTAAGCTCCTACGAGCAGTACTTC.

J is TRBJ2-2 and V is TRBV27; 8 bases are a match to TRBD2. The germline gives CDR1 MNHEY, CDR2 SMNVEV (reference sequence). V lost 2 bases and J lost 7; bases outside the gene matches: 9. The CDR3 totals 16 residues. The CDR3 bases are TGTGCCAGCAGTTTAGGGCTAGCGGGCAGTCACGGGGAGCTGTTTTTT. Its protein product is CASSLGLAGSHGELFF.

J is TRBJ1-2 and V is TRBV5-1; D is unresolved. Deletions cut 0 bases from V and 2 bases from J, with 8 bases between. Germline V gene lookup returns CDR1 SGHRS and CDR2 YFSETQ. This CDR3 contains 14 residues. The CDR3 coding sequence is TGCGCCAGCAGCTTGGATCGGGTAAACTATGGCTACACCTTC. Translating gives CASSLDRVNYGYTF. The whole variable domain, remainder taken from reference TRBV5-1 and TRBJ1-2, is KAGVTQTPRYLIKTRGQQVTLSCSPISGHRSVSWYQQTPGQGLQFLFEYFSETQRNKGNFPGRFSGRQFSNSRSEMNVSTLELGDSALYLCASSLDRVNYGYTFGSGTRLTVV.

This chain connects TRBV5-5 to TRBJ1-6; TRBD1 matches at 9 bases. This CDR3 has 14 amino acids. Germline V gives CDR1 SGHKS, CDR2 YYEKEE (reference sequence). The V and J ends lost 5 bases and 9 bases, in that order; junction bases with no gene match: 6. This CDR3 is CASSWGQGGSPLHF. The CDR3 DNA reads as TGTGCCAGCAGTTGGGGACAGGGAGGTTCACCCCTCCACTTT.

The gene calls are TRBV6-1 and TRBJ1-1, with a possible D match to TRBD1 (5 bases). Per germline, CDR1 MNHNS and CDR2 SASEGT. Trimming removed 2 bases from V and 4 bases from J, with 11 bases in between. This CDR3 is built from 14 residues. The CDR3 bases are TGTGCCAGCAGTGAATCTTCCAGGGCCACTGAAGCTTTCTTT. As protein: CASSESSRATEAFF.